Described below is a single T cell receptor beta chain sequence and its context. Its specificity is unknown. This sample's TCRbeta library carried unique molecular identifier barcodes. TCRdb called the PCR reads again in MiXCR, with one record for every CDR3 protein. The repertoire holds roughly 300,000 distinct CDR3 sequences, with around a tenth as singletons. These data come from a study of T-cell reconstitution after alpha-beta-depleted transplantation in children. General study results and limits: Newly generated T cells supplied most T-cell counts and diversity one year post-transplant. In some patients, recipient T cells and intrathymic progenitors surviving conditioning explained high day-60 diversity. In patients about two months after transplant, alpha-beta T cells reportedly arose from several hundred expanded graft clones.

The sample was peripheral blood, taken 180 days after TCRalphabeta/CD19-depleted stem cell transplant. The TCR was taken from a male patient under 10 years old who had a stem cell transplant for chronic granulomatous disease, so the T cells may come from the graft donor.

The CDR3 nucleotides read TGCAGTGCTACGGGGGGGGGGAACACTGAAGCTTTCTTT. Translation gives CSATGGGNTEAFF. The chain links TRBV20-1 to TRBJ1-1; D is perhaps TRBD1 (5 bases). Trimming left V 4 bases short and J 1 base short, with 10 bases between. Germline-derived CDR1 and CDR2 are DFQATT and SNEGSKA (reference sequence). CDR3 length: 13 residues.